Here is one T cell receptor (beta chain) with its context. Its antigen is unidentified. Losses at the gene ends were 4 bases for V and 6 bases for J; bases not matched to a gene: 9. There are 14 residues in the CDR3. CDR1 is SQVTM and CDR2 is ANQGSEA in the germline V gene. This sample was included in a study of Ad26.COV2.S vaccination and SARS-CoV-2 variants. Assay used: immunoSEQ multiplex PCR; TCRdb lists only in-frame clones, some missing. In the table there are roughly 420,000 clones, roughly 88% of which are singletons. Indicated treatment: 19 received Ad26.COV2.S at low or high dose, single or two shots; about 5 received placebo; per-sample allocation not given. The study sampled participants on day 63 after the first vaccine or placebo injection. Findings and caveats of the study: It is possible that the TCR breadth and depth analyses underestimated the total T cell responses.

Specimen: peripheral blood, collected in a trial of Ad26.COV2.S vaccine versus placebo. The rearrangement uses TRBV29-1 and TRBJ2-1; 7 nucleotides line up with TRBD1. The clonotype was recovered from a person between 18 and 65 years old who received the Ad26.COV2.S COVID-19 vaccine or a placebo. The CDR3 reads CSVVQARGFNEQFF. For the CDR3, the DNA is TGCAGCGTTGTTCAGGCCAGGGGGTTCAATGAGCAGTTCTTC.